These 26 T cell receptor beta chains were all obtained from the same sample, sequenced in a study of blood T cell repertoires in COVID-19. Clones were read by immunoSEQ multiplex PCR, and TCRdb kept only the in-frame ones, dropping some. This table holds 280,000 or so clones, roughly 89% found once. The source material was PBMCs or T cells enriched from blood (not recorded which). The receptors were gathered from a woman aged 18-29 years with acute COVID-19.

The V and J genes are TRBV30 and TRBJ2-2; 10 bases agree with TRBD2. Unmatched junction bases numbered 6, after V lost 7 bases and J lost 4 bases. The CDR3 totals 14 residues. Germline V lookup: CDR1 GTSNPN, CDR2 SVGIG (reference sequence). CDR3 loop: CAFWGTSATGELFF. The CDR3 region has the DNA TGTGCCTTTTGGGGGACTAGCGCCACCGGGGAGCTGTTTTTT. Together with reference TRBV30 and TRBJ2-2, the CDR3 gives the full variable domain: SQTIHQWPATLVQPVGSPLSLECTVEGTSNPNLYWYRQAAGRGLQLLFYSVGIGQISSEVPQNLSASRPQDRQFILSSKKLLLSDSGFYLCAFWGTSATGELFFGEGSRLTVL.

The rearrangement uses TRBV10-1 and TRBJ2-3, with TRBD1 matching over 11 bases. This CDR3 spans 15 amino acids. The V gene end was trimmed by 6 bases and the J gene end by 7 bases; junction bases not matched to a gene: 9. Germline loops: CDR1 WNHNN, CDR2 SYGVQD (reference sequence). DNA of the CDR3: TGCGCCAGCAGCCGTCGGACAGGGGGCGTGAATACGCAGTATTTT. Protein product: CASSRRTGGVNTQYF.

The chain recombines TRBV27 with TRBJ1-5; tentatively, D is TRBD1 (5 bases). CDR1 is MNHEY and CDR2 is SMNVEV in the germline V gene (reference sequence). The CDR3 covers 16 residues. Trimming pared 1 base from V and 3 bases from J, leaving 13 bases between. CDR3 sequence reads: CASSLFGTENNQPQHF. CDR3 nucleotides: TGTGCCAGCAGTTTATTCGGGACTGAAAACAATCAGCCCCAGCATTTT.

The chain has TRBV5-8 and TRBJ2-3, with D possibly being TRBD2 (6 bases). The CDR3 is 13 residues long. Germline-derived CDR1 and CDR2 are SGHTS and YDEGEE. Trimming shortened V by 0 bases and J by 6 bases, and 8 bases separated the two germline ends. The CDR3 is CASSLGRDDTQYF. CDR3 bases: TGTGCCAGCAGCTTGGGGCGGGACGATACGCAGTATTTT. The full variable domain, with the rest looked up from reference TRBV5-8 and TRBJ2-3, is EAGVTQSPTHLIKTRGQQATLRCSPISGHTSVYWYQQALGLGLQFLLWYDEGEERNRGNFPPRFSGRQFPNYSSELNVNALELEDSALYLCASSLGRDDTQYFGPGTRLTVL.

The chain recombines TRBV4-1 with TRBJ2-2, with D perhaps matching TRBD1 (7 bases). The CDR3 contains 19 residues. CDR1 MGHRA and CDR2 YSYEKL come from the germline V gene. The V gene lost 2 bases and the J gene lost 0 bases, with 19 bases spanning the gap. The CDR3 protein is CASSQYPPPRGANTGELFF. CDR3 DNA: TGCGCCAGCAGCCAATACCCCCCTCCCAGGGGGGCGAACACCGGGGAGCTGTTTTTT.

The sample holds a few counts of this clone. In DNA form, the CDR3 reads TGTGCCAGTAGTGTTACCCGGGACAGGGCCTACGAGCAGTACTTC. Its translation is CASSVTRDRAYEQYF. The rearrangement joins TRBV19 to TRBJ2-7, with TRBD1 matching over 9 bases. Germline V lookup: CDR1 LNHDA, CDR2 SQIVND (reference sequence). V shed 5 bases, J shed 2 bases, and the junction held 7 bases outside the gene matches. CDR3 length: 15 amino acids. Complete variable domain (other parts from reference TRBV19 and TRBJ2-7): DGGITQSPKYLFRKEGQNVTLSCEQNLNHDAMYWYRQDPGQGLRLIYYSQIVNDFQKGDIAEGYSVSREKKESFPLTVTSAQKNPTAFYLCASSVTRDRAYEQYFGPGTRLTVT.

The CDR3 nucleotides read TGTGCCAGCAGCTTAGGGGGACAGATCAATCAGCCCCAGCATTTT. Encoded protein: CASSLGGQINQPQHF. This sequence joins TRBV7-9 and TRBJ1-5; 7 bases line up with TRBD1. The germline V gene encodes CDR1 SEHNR and CDR2 FQNEAQ (reference sequence). The length of the CDR3 is 15 residues. Trimming at V came to 1 base and at J to 3 bases, leaving 3 bases not matched to a gene. Drawing the rest from reference TRBV7-9 and TRBJ1-5, the complete variable domain is DTGVSQNPRHKITKRGQNVTFRCDPISEHNRLYWYRQTLGQGPEFLTYFQNEAQLEKSRLLSDRFSAERPKGSFSTLEIQRTEQGDSAMYLCASSLGGQINQPQHFGDGTRLSIL.

On this clone itself: Other DNA sequences in this specimen translate into the identical CDR3. V gene TRBV5-4 combines with J gene TRBJ2-1, with 9 bases identical to TRBD2. Germline assignment: CDR1 SGHNT and CDR2 YYREEE (reference sequence). Germline trimming cut 4 bases from V and 4 bases from J; bases unmatched to any gene: 6. The CDR3 is made up of 15 amino acids. CDR3 loop: CASSPGLAGYNEQFF. The CDR3 DNA is TGTGCCAGCAGCCCGGGACTAGCTGGGTACAATGAGCAGTTCTTC. The variable domain in full, completed from reference TRBV5-4 and TRBJ2-1, reads ETGVTQSPTHLIKTRGQQVTLRCSSQSGHNTVSWYQQALGQGPQFIFQYYREEENGRGNFPPRFSGLQFPNYSSELNVNALELDDSALYLCASSPGLAGYNEQFFGPGTRLTVL.

This clone was recorded a few times. The CDR3 here is CASSLKILDPLTGLSSYEQYF. The CDR3 region has the DNA TGTGCCAGCAGCCTAAAAATTTTAGACCCCTTGACAGGGCTCAGCTCCTACGAGCAGTACTTC. V usage is TRBV13 and J usage is TRBJ2-7; TRBD1 aligns across 7 bases. This CDR3 region has 21 residues. The V gene's germline CDR1 is PRHDT and CDR2 FYEKMQ (reference sequence). J lost 0 bases, V lost 5 bases, and 25 bases had no gene match. The whole variable domain, filled in from reference TRBV13 and TRBJ2-7, reads AAGVIQSPRHLIKEKRETATLKCYPIPRHDTVYWYQQGPGQDPQFLISFYEKMQSDKGSIPDRFSAQQFSDYHSELNMSSLELGDSALYFCASSLKILDPLTGLSSYEQYFGPGTRLTVT.

The J gene is TRBJ1-5, the V gene TRBV19; 12 bases map to TRBD1. Germline V gene data show CDR1 as LNHDA and CDR2 as SQIVND (reference sequence). CDR3 length: 17 residues. V shed 5 bases, J shed 6 bases, and the junction held 11 bases outside the gene matches. The CDR3 DNA sequence: TGTGCCAGTAGTGAGCGGACGGGACAGGGGGCCGGTCAGCCCCAGCATTTT. Translation gives CASSERTGQGAGQPQHF.

The V and J genes are TRBV27 and TRBJ2-7; 11 nucleotides line up with TRBD2. CDR1 and CDR2 (germline): MNHEY, SMNVEV (reference sequence). CDR3 size: 16 residues. V lost 5 bases to trimming and J lost 0 bases; unmatched junction nucleotides: 6. The DNA for the CDR3 is TGTGCCAGCAGTATAGCTAGCGGGAGGTTCTCCTACGAGCAGTACTTC. This encodes CASSIASGRFSYEQYF.

V gene TRBV9 combines with J gene TRBJ1-2; D possibly corresponds to TRBD1 (6 bases). Germline V gives CDR1 SGDLS, CDR2 YYNGEE. This CDR3 has 17 amino acids. Trimming removed 0 bases from V and 1 base from J, with 16 bases in between. This CDR3 reads CASSVAQEDRLNYGYTF. As DNA, the CDR3 is TGTGCCAGCAGCGTAGCACAGGAGGACAGACTTAACTATGGCTACACCTTC.

The chain employs TRBV12-5 and TRBJ1-1; the D gene is possibly TRBD1 (5 bases). The CDR3 is 15 amino acids. Germline CDR1 LGHNT, CDR2 FRNRAP. Trimming took off 4 bases at V and 1 base at J, with 13 bases between the two ends. CDR3 nucleotides: TGTGCTAGTGGTTACCAGTTGGGGGGGAACACTGAAGCTTTCTTT. Protein sequence: CASGYQLGGNTEAFF.

The V gene is TRBV5-1, the J gene TRBJ2-3; 10 bases agree with TRBD1. J lost 3 bases, V lost 6 bases, and 7 bases had no gene match. This CDR3 is 15 amino acids long. Germline V gene lookup returns CDR1 SGHRS and CDR2 YFSETQ. This CDR3 reads CASNPTGGETDTQYF. The CDR3 bases are TGCGCCAGCAACCCGACAGGGGGCGAAACAGATACGCAGTATTTT. Filled out from reference TRBV5-1 and TRBJ2-3, the complete variable domain reads KAGVTQTPRYLIKTRGQQVTLSCSPISGHRSVSWYQQTPGQGLQFLFEYFSETQRNKGNFPGRFSGRQFSNSRSEMNVSTLELGDSALYLCASNPTGGETDTQYFGPGTRLTVL.

The gene calls are TRBV7-8 and TRBJ2-1, with TRBD2 as a possible D gene (6 bases). Germline CDR1 SGHVS, CDR2 FQNEAQ. There are 15 residues in the CDR3. Deletions cut 5 bases from V and 5 bases from J, with 16 bases between. CDR3 bases: TGTGCCAGCAGCGTACGGGACTTACAAAACAATGAGCAGTTCTTC. It is translated as CASSVRDLQNNEQFF.

This chain uses TRBV21-1 with TRBJ2-1; the D call TRBD2 from the table was never checked on the DNA. TRBV21-1 is a listed pseudogene. This CDR3 is built from 17 residues. The CDR3, as DNA: TGTGCCAGCAGCACCGATTTTGCTAGCGGGAGAAAAAATGAGCAGTTCTTC. Translating gives CASSTDFASGRKNEQFF.

This rearrangement joins TRBV20-1 to TRBJ2-1; 7 bases are shared with TRBD2. This CDR3 region has 14 residues. The V gene's germline CDR1 is DFQATT and CDR2 SNEGSKA (reference sequence). Trimming removed 3 bases from V and 7 bases from J; junction bases left unmatched: 9. The CDR3 is CSASRAGVGNEQFF. DNA for the CDR3: TGCAGTGCTAGTCGGGCGGGAGTTGGGAATGAGCAGTTCTTC.

The rearrangement joins TRBV2 to TRBJ2-1; tentative D call: TRBD1 (6 bases). CDR3 length equals 15 residues. In germline, CDR1 is SNHLY, CDR2 FYNNEI. The V end was cut by 6 bases, the J end by 2 bases, with 14 bases between. The CDR3 protein is CASSRDILTYNEQFF. In DNA, the CDR3 is TGTGCCAGCAGCCGGGACATCTTAACCTACAATGAGCAGTTCTTC.

J is TRBJ1-2 and V is TRBV18; TRBD1 matches at 7 bases. This CDR3 region has 13 residues. CDR1 is KGHSH and CDR2 is LQKENI in the germline V gene. The junction had 2 bases not matched to a gene; V was cut back by 3 bases and J by 4 bases. CDR3 DNA: TGTGCCAGCTCACCCGACAGGGCCTATGGCTACACCTTC. Amino acids: CASSPDRAYGYTF. Full variable domain (remainder filled in from reference TRBV18 and TRBJ1-2): NAGVMQNPRHLVRRRGQEARLRCSPMKGHSHVYWYRQLPEEGLKFMVYLQKENIIDESGMPKERFSAEFPKEGPSILRIQQVVRGDSAAYFCASSPDRAYGYTFGSGTRLTVV.

V is TRBV19 and J is TRBJ1-1; D not certain. Germline V lookup: CDR1 LNHDA, CDR2 SQIVND (reference sequence). V lost 0 bases to trimming and J lost 1 base, with 21 bases between them. The CDR3 runs to 19 residues. The CDR3 is CASSIDLAREVYSNTEAFF. The CDR3 DNA follows: TGTGCCAGTAGTATAGATCTAGCACGTGAAGTTTATTCGAACACTGAAGCTTTCTTT.

In its sample, this clone was seen a few times. The chain recombines TRBV5-1 with TRBJ2-2, with TRBD1 identical over 7 bases. The CDR3 is 15 residues long. Germline lookup yields CDR1 SGHRS and CDR2 YFSETQ. With 4 bases clipped from V and 8 bases from J, the junction kept 11 bases outside the gene matches. The CDR3 nucleotides are TGCGCCAGCAGCAACGGACAGGTGAAAGCGGGGGAGCTGTTTTTT. This encodes CASSNGQVKAGELFF.

V gene TRBV6-5 combines with J gene TRBJ2-7; D perhaps matches TRBD2 (6 bases). The CDR3 runs to 14 residues. V lost 8 bases, J lost 1 base, and 15 bases lay in between. Germline assignment: CDR1 MNHEY and CDR2 SVGAGI. This CDR3 reads CASWRAGTSYEQYF. CDR3 nucleotide sequence: TGTGCCAGCTGGAGGGCGGGAACGTCCTACGAGCAGTACTTC.

The chain employs TRBV19 and TRBJ1-5, with 7 bases identical to TRBD1. V shed 9 bases and J 0 bases; nucleotides not matched to a gene: 5. The CDR3 loop spans 14 amino acids. CDR1 is LNHDA, CDR2 SQIVND, per germline (reference sequence). CDR3 DNA sequence: TGTGCCAGCGCGACAGGGTATAGCAATCAGCCCCAGCATTTT. It is translated as CASATGYSNQPQHF.

The rearrangement joins TRBV27 to TRBJ2-7; 7 bases align to TRBD1. The CDR3 has 14 amino acids. V lost 8 bases to trimming and J lost 2 bases; unmatched junction nucleotides: 9. The germline V gene encodes CDR1 MNHEY and CDR2 SMNVEV (reference sequence). The DNA of the CDR3 is TGTGCCAGCCGGGACAGCGATCCGCCCTACGAGCAGTACTTC. It encodes CASRDSDPPYEQYF.

The chain joins TRBV2 to TRBJ1-6; 8 bases align to TRBD1. The CDR3 is 14 residues long. J was trimmed by 7 bases and V by 4 bases; bases with no gene match: 3. CDR1 is SNHLY and CDR2 is FYNNEI in the germline V gene. CDR3 sequence (DNA): TGTGCCAGCAGTGCCGGGACAGGAAATTCACCCCTCCACTTT. The encoded protein is CASSAGTGNSPLHF.

The chain combines TRBV30 with TRBJ1-1; no reliable D call. The V gene's germline CDR1 is GTSNPN and CDR2 SVGIG (reference sequence). The CDR3 is 11 residues long. Deletions cut 0 bases from V and 10 bases from J, with 9 bases between. CDR3 coding DNA: TGTGCCTGGAGTGTACGCATGCGAGCTTTCTTT. Protein product: CAWSVRMRAFF. The complete variable domain, with remaining parts taken from reference TRBV30 and TRBJ1-1, reads SQTIHQWPATLVQPVGSPLSLECTVEGTSNPNLYWYRQAAGRGLQLLFYSVGIGQISSEVPQNLSASRPQDRQFILSSKKLLLSDSGFYLCAWSVRMRAFFGQGTRLTVV.